Presented here are 24 T cell receptor beta chains from one specimen sequenced in a study of siplizumab effects on memory and regulatory T cells. Here immunoSEQ multiplex PCR was the method, and the copy in TCRdb shows in-frame clones only, minus some. Here the sample spans 70,000 to 100,000 clones, roughly 97% being singletons. Sequenced material: naive CD4+ T cells sorted from blood. Source of these receptors: a human donor in good health.

The chain joins TRBV6-5 to TRBJ2-7; D may correspond to TRBD1 or TRBD2 (5 bases each). The CDR3 consists of 14 residues. V lost 6 bases to trimming and J lost 1 base, with 13 bases between them. Germline CDR1 and CDR2: MNHEY and SVGAGI. Here the CDR3 reads CASRGESTSYEQYF. In nucleotides, the CDR3 is TGTGCCAGCAGGGGGGAGAGCACGTCCTACGAGCAGTACTTC.

The rearrangement links TRBV5-4 to TRBJ2-7; D may be TRBD1 (6 bases). This CDR3 has 15 amino acids. CDR1 and CDR2 (germline): SGHNT, YYREEE (reference sequence). The V end lost 4 bases, the J end lost 2 bases, and 16 bases lay between the germline ends. This CDR3 reads CASSDPSGEPYEQYF. The CDR3 region has the DNA TGTGCCAGCAGCGACCCATCAGGGGAACCCTACGAGCAGTACTTC.

The chain couples TRBV5-1 to TRBJ2-5; D not resolved. The V and J ends lost 0 bases and 4 bases respectively, with 4 bases between them. CDR3 length equals 12 residues. Germline CDR1 and CDR2: SGHRS and YFSETQ. Written as DNA, the CDR3 is TGCGCCAGCAGCTTGGTTCTAGAGACCCAGTACTTC. It yields the protein CASSLVLETQYF.

This chain connects TRBV2 to TRBJ1-5, with D unresolved. V was cut by 8 bases and J by 2 bases, with 13 bases left in between. The CDR3 extends over 14 amino acids. The germline V gene has CDR1 SNHLY and CDR2 FYNNEI. For the CDR3, the DNA is TGTGCCAGCCTGGGGTTTAAGGGCAATCAGCCCCAGCATTTT. Encoded protein: CASLGFKGNQPQHF.

The chain carries TRBV5-1 and TRBJ2-7, with D perhaps matching TRBD2 (6 bases). The CDR3 is 14 residues long. Germline CDR1 SGHRS, CDR2 YFSETQ. Trimming stripped 0 bases from V and 1 base from J, with 8 bases between. Here the CDR3 reads CASSLELASYEQYF. As DNA, the CDR3 is TGCGCCAGCAGCTTGGAACTAGCATCCTACGAGCAGTACTTC.

This clone was seen a few times. The chain combines TRBV11-2 with TRBJ1-2; the match to TRBD1 covers 9 bases. V was pared by 4 bases and J by 2 bases, with 5 bases of the junction left unmatched. The CDR3 is 15 amino acids. The germline V gene encodes CDR1 SGHAT and CDR2 FQNNGV. The CDR3 DNA reads as TGTGCCAGCAGCTCTCCAGGGACAGGGAACTATGGCTACACCTTC. Protein: CASSSPGTGNYGYTF.

This chain joins TRBV12-2 and TRBJ1-1. TRBV12-2 is a documented pseudogene. The CDR3 is made up of 15 amino acids. CDR3 sequence reads: CASRLGRGVDTEAFF. CDR3 DNA sequence: TGTGCAAGTCGCTTAGGGCGAGGGGTGGACACTGAAGCTTTCTTT.

The rearrangement uses TRBV5-1 and TRBJ2-7; 7 bases are a match to TRBD1. Germline lookup yields CDR1 SGHRS and CDR2 YFSETQ. V lost 4 bases and J lost 6; bases outside the gene matches: 4. This CDR3 spans 12 amino acids. The CDR3 here is CASSVTGSEQYF. The CDR3, as DNA: TGCGCCAGCAGCGTGACAGGGTCCGAGCAGTACTTC.

The chain has TRBV5-1 and TRBJ2-7; TRBD1 is a possible D gene (5 bases). From germline, CDR1 is SGHRS and CDR2 YFSETQ. V lost 0 bases and J lost 6, with 7 bases in between. CDR3 length: 12 amino acids. DNA for the CDR3: TGCGCCAGCAGCTTGGCCCAGGGCGAGCAGTACTTC. Its protein is CASSLAQGEQYF.

The chain combines TRBV6-6 with TRBJ2-7; the D is unclear. Germline CDR1 MNHNY, CDR2 SVGAGI (reference sequence). V lost 6 bases and J lost 5, with 11 bases in between. The length of the CDR3 is 12 residues. The CDR3 spells CASSLTPNEQYF. CDR3 nucleotide sequence: TGTGCCAGCAGCCTGACCCCCAACGAGCAGTACTTC.

The chain recombines TRBV29-1 with TRBJ1-3; maybe TRBD1 (6 bases). The V and J ends lost 5 bases and 2 bases respectively, with 13 bases between them. Germline V CDR1 and CDR2: SQVTM, ANQGSEA. The CDR3 consists of 14 residues. The CDR3 coding sequence is TGCAGCGTTTCACAGGGTTATGCTGGAAACACCATATATTTT. Its protein is CSVSQGYAGNTIYF.

The DNA of the CDR3 is TGTGCCAGCAGCTTCCGGGACAGGAACACCGGGGAGCTGTTTTTT. It codes for CASSFRDRNTGELFF. The V and J genes are TRBV5-4 and TRBJ2-2, with 7 bases identical to TRBD1. The CDR3 spans 15 residues. Germline CDR1 and CDR2: SGHNT and YYREEE (reference sequence). V lost 2 bases and J lost 1; bases outside the gene matches: 2.

The chain joins TRBV30 to TRBJ1-2, with D possibly being TRBD1 (5 bases). This CDR3 is 15 amino acids long. The V gene lost 3 bases and the J gene lost 5 bases, with 19 bases spanning the gap. CDR1 is GTSNPN, CDR2 SVGIG, per germline (reference sequence). The CDR3 nucleotides are TGTGCCTGGAGCAGGCTCTCCTGGGGGACTTATGGCTACACCTTC. Translation: CAWSRLSWGTYGYTF.

This clone has just one count. CDR3 DNA sequence: TGTGCCATCAGTGAGTCGACTTCGGGGGGCAACATTCAGTACTTC. Translating it yields CAISESTSGGNIQYF. This chain joins TRBV10-3 and TRBJ2-4; possible D gene TRBD2, 7 bases. V gave up 0 bases and J gave up 7 bases, with 13 bases separating them. The CDR3 is 15 amino acids. Germline-derived CDR1 and CDR2 are ENHRY and SYGVKD.

In its sample, this clone was seen once. This chain joins TRBV10-1 and TRBJ2-2; possible D gene TRBD1, 6 bases. The V end lost 2 bases, the J end lost 1 base, and 11 bases lay between the germline ends. The CDR3 spans 16 residues. CDR1 and CDR2 from the germline V gene are WNHNN and SYGVQD (reference sequence). CDR3 in DNA: TGCGCCAGCAGTGAGGTCCAGGGGCTGAACACCGGGGAGCTGTTTTTT. This gives the protein CASSEVQGLNTGELFF.

The chain uses TRBV14 and TRBJ1-5, with 8 bases lining up with TRBD1. The V and J ends lost 4 bases and 4 bases, in that order; junction bases with no gene match: 6. The V gene's germline CDR1 is SGHDN and CDR2 FVKESK. CDR3 length: 15 residues. The CDR3 DNA is TGTGCCAGCAGCCCTGCAGGGGGCTGGAATCAGCCCCAGCATTTT. It specifies CASSPAGGWNQPQHF.

The chain recombines TRBV9 with TRBJ1-2; D remains unclear. V was trimmed by 0 bases and J by 1 base, leaving 7 bases between them. This CDR3 region has 14 residues. Germline CDR1 SGDLS, CDR2 YYNGEE. The CDR3 region has the DNA TGTGCCAGCAGCGTAGGAACGGTTAACTATGGCTACACCTTC. As protein: CASSVGTVNYGYTF.

A note on this clone: Other DNA sequences in the sample encode the same CDR3. The chain recombines TRBV7-2 with TRBJ2-5; D might be TRBD1 or TRBD2, each matching 5 bases. The ends were cut back, 1 base at V and 5 bases at J, with 17 bases in the middle. The CDR3 sequence is 16 residues long. Germline V CDR1 and CDR2: SGHTA, FQGNSA. For the CDR3, the DNA is TGTGCCAGCAGCTTAGGGGGGTCCAGGGCGGGTGAGACCCAGTACTTC. It is translated as CASSLGGSRAGETQYF.

V is TRBV25-1 and J is TRBJ1-1; 9 bases fit TRBD1. Unmatched junction bases numbered 11, after V lost 9 bases and J lost 0 bases. This CDR3 has 16 amino acids. Germline V gene sequence: CDR1 MGHDK, CDR2 SYGVNS. In nucleotides, the CDR3 is TGTGCCAGTTCTATTTTGACAGGGGGGATGAACACTGAAGCTTTCTTT. Protein: CASSILTGGMNTEAFF.

The rearrangement links TRBV2 to TRBJ2-5; D is uncertain. The length of the CDR3 is 12 residues. Germline loops: CDR1 SNHLY, CDR2 FYNNEI. V dropped 6 bases and J dropped 5 bases, with 10 bases sitting between them. The chain's CDR3 is CASRTAGETQYF. The CDR3 DNA reads TGTGCCAGCAGAACGGCTGGGGAGACCCAGTACTTC.

The chain couples TRBV28 to TRBJ1-3; D call uncertain. Per germline, CDR1 MDHEN and CDR2 SYDVKM. This CDR3 contains 16 residues. The ends were cut back, 6 bases at V and 0 bases at J, with 15 bases in the middle. In DNA form, the CDR3 reads TGTGCCAGCAGGTCATTAATAGCCGTCTCTGGAAACACCATATATTTT. Protein product: CASRSLIAVSGNTIYF. The variable domain in full, completed from reference TRBV28 and TRBJ1-3, reads DVKVTQSSRYLVKRTGEKVFLECVQDMDHENMFWYRQDPGLGLRLIYFSYDVKMKEKGDIPEGYSVSREKKERFSLILESASTNQTSMYLCASRSLIAVSGNTIYFGEGSWLTVV.

V gene TRBV7-2 combines with J gene TRBJ1-1, with 7 bases that match TRBD1. V lost 3 bases and J lost 10; bases outside the gene matches: 8. From germline, CDR1 is SGHTA and CDR2 FQGNSA. CDR3 length equals 13 residues. The CDR3 sequence is CASSFTDRQRAFF. For the CDR3, the DNA is TGTGCCAGCAGCTTTACGGACAGGCAGAGAGCTTTCTTT.

This chain uses TRBV5-6 with TRBJ1-2, with D maybe TRBD1 (5 bases). CDR1 and CDR2 (germline): SGHDT, YYEEEE. The CDR3 is made up of 14 amino acids. Trimming removed 1 base at V and 2 bases at J, with 9 bases between. The CDR3 DNA is TGTGCCAGCAGCTTGCGTTGGGACAACTATGGCTACACCTTC. Protein: CASSLRWDNYGYTF. Variable domain in full (rest from reference TRBV5-6 and TRBJ1-2): DAGVTQSPTHLIKTRGQQVTLRCSPKSGHDTVSWYQQALGQGPQFIFQYYEEEERQRGNFPDRFSGHQFPNYSSELNVNALLLGDSALYLCASSLRWDNYGYTFGSGTRLTVV.

The genes are TRBV2 and TRBJ2-5, with D perhaps TRBD2 (5 bases). V shed 1 base and J shed 7 bases, with 10 bases lying between them. CDR3 length equals 13 residues. Germline-derived CDR1 and CDR2 are SNHLY and FYNNEI. The CDR3 DNA is TGTGCCAGCAGTGAAGGGACTGTTGCGACCCAGTACTTC. The encoded protein is CASSEGTVATQYF.